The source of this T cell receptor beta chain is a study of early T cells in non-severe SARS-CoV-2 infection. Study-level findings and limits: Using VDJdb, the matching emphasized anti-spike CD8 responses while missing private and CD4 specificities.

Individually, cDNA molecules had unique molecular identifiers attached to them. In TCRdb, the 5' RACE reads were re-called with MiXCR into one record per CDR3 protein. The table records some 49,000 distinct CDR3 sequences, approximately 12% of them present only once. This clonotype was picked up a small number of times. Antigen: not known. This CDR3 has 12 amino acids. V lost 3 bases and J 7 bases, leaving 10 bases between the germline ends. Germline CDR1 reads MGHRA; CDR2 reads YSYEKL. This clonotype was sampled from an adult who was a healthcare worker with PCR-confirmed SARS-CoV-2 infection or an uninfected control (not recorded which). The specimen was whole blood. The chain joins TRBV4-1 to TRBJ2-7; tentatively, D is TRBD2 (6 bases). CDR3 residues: CASSQAAGEQYF. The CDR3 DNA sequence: TGCGCCAGCAGCCAGGCGGCGGGGGAGCAGTACTTC.